The clone carrying this T cell receptor beta chain was counted a few times. Assay: immunoSEQ multiplex PCR; the TCRdb copy retains only in-frame clones and omits some. This table has about 120,000 clones, about 50% appearing once. The data belong to a study of cytotoxic CD8 clonotypes in ibrutinib-treated CLL. Study as a whole: Over 10 relapsed/refractory, some 14 treatment-naive; some 18 IGHV unmutated.

Germline loops: CDR1 MNHNS, CDR2 SASEGT. The V end lost 2 bases, the J end lost 11 bases, and 9 bases lay between the germline ends. This CDR3 region has 11 residues. The TCR was taken from a human donor with chronic lymphocytic leukemia. Sequences were derived from PBMCs, sampled after 24 months of ibrutinib treatment. The chain is built from TRBV6-1 and TRBJ1-1; D uncertain. The CDR3 DNA reads as TGTGCCAGCAGTGAAACCTACCCTGCTTTCTTT. This gives the protein CASSETYPAFF.